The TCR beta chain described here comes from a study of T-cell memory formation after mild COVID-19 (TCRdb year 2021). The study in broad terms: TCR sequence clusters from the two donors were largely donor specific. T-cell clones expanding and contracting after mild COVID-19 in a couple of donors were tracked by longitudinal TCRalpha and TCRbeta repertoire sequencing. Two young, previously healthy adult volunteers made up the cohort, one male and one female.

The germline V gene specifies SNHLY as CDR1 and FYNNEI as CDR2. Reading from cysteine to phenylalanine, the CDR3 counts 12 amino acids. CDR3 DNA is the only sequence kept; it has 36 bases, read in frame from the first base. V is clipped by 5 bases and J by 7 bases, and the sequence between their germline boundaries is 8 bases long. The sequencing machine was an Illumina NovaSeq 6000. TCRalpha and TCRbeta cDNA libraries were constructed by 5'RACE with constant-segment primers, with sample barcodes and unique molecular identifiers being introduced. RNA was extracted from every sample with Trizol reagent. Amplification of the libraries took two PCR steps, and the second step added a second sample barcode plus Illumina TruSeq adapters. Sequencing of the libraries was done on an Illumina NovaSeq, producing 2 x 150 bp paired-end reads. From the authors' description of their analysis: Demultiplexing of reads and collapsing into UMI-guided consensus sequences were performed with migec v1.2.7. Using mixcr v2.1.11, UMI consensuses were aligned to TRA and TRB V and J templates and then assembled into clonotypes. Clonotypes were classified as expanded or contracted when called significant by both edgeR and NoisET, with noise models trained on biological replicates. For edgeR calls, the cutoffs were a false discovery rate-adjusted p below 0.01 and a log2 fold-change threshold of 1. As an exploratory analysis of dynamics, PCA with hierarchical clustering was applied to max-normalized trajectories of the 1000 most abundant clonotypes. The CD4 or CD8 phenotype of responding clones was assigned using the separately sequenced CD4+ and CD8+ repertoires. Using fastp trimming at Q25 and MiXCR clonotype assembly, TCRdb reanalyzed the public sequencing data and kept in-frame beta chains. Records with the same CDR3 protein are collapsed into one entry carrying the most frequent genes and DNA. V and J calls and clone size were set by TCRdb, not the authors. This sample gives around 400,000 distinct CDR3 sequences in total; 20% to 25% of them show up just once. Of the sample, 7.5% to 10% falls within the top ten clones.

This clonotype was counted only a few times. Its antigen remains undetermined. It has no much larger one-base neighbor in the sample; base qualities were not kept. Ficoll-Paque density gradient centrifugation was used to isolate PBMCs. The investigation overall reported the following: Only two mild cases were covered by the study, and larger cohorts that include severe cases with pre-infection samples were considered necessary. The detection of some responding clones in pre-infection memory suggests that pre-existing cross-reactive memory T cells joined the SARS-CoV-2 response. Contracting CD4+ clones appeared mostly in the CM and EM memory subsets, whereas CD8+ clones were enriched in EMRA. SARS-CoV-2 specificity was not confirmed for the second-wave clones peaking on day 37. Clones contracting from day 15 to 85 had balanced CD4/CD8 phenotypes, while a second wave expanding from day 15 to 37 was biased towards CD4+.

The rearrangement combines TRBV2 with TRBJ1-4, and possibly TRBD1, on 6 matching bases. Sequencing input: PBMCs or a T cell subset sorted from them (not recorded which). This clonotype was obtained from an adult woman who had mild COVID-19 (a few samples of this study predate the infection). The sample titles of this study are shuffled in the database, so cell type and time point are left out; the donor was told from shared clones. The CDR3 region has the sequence CASSWTVEKLFF. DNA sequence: TGTGCCAGCAGTTGGACAGTTGAAAAACTGTTTTTT.